The entry that follows covers one T cell receptor (beta chain) sequence. Only in-frame clones appear in the TCRdb table, and some are missing; sequencing was by immunoSEQ multiplex PCR. This table holds roughly 170,000 clones, roughly nine tenths found once. The data derive from a study of blood T cell repertoires in COVID-19. The sample was peripheral blood. The receptor's source is a man in his 60s with acute or convalescent COVID-19.

The CDR3 sequence is CASRPERPRGYGYTF. The CDR3 bases are TGTGCCAGCAGGCCTGAGAGGCCTAGGGGCTATGGCTACACCTTC. The rearrangement links TRBV6-5 to TRBJ1-2, with D perhaps TRBD1 (5 bases). Germline lookup yields CDR1 MNHEY and CDR2 SVGAGI. The V gene lost 6 bases and the J gene lost 4 bases, with 18 bases spanning the gap. The CDR3 covers 15 residues.